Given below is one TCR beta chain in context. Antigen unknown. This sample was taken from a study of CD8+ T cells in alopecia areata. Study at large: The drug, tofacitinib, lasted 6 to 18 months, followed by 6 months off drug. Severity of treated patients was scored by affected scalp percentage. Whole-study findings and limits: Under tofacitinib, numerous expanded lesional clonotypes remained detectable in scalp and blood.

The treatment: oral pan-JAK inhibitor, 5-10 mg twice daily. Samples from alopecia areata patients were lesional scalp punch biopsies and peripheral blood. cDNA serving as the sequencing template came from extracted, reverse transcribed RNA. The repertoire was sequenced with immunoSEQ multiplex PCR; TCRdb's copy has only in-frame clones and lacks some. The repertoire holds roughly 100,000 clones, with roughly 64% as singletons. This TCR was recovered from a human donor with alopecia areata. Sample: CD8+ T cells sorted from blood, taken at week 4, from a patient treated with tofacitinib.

CDR3 sequence reads: CATSGSREYEQYF. The CDR3 nucleotides read TGTGCCACCAGCGGGAGCAGGGAATACGAGCAGTACTTC. V gene TRBV15 combines with J gene TRBJ2-7; D may be TRBD1 or TRBD2 (5 bases each). This CDR3 is built from 13 residues. Trimming left V 5 bases short and J 4 bases short, with 12 bases between. Germline lookup yields CDR1 LNHNV and CDR2 YYDKDF (reference sequence).